This T cell receptor (beta chain) was retrieved from a study of blood T cell repertoires in COVID-19. Background on the study: From the United States, Italy and Spain came samples of acute and convalescent COVID-19. From T cells, B-cell-depleted T cells, or PBMCs came the material, which was cDNA or gDNA.

There are 18 residues in the CDR3. Losses at the gene ends were 3 bases for V and 0 bases for J; bases not matched to a gene: 9. Germline V gives CDR1 SGHRS, CDR2 YFSETQ. In the source study's methods: Reference gene primer amplification gave estimated nucleated cell counts. Profiled with immunoSEQ multiplex PCR; TCRdb holds only in-frame clones, not every one. V and J calls plus clone size are reproduced from that table; the DNA served to infer D and trimming. This table has over 250,000 clones, around 85% appearing once. The chain is built from TRBV5-1 and TRBJ2-6; 7 bases fit TRBD1. This TCR derives from a man in his fifties or sixties with active or convalescent COVID-19. The sequenced sample was peripheral blood. CDR3 residues: CASSSRQGYYSGANVLTF. CDR3 DNA: TGCGCCAGCAGCTCCCGACAGGGATACTACTCTGGGGCCAACGTCCTGACTTTC.